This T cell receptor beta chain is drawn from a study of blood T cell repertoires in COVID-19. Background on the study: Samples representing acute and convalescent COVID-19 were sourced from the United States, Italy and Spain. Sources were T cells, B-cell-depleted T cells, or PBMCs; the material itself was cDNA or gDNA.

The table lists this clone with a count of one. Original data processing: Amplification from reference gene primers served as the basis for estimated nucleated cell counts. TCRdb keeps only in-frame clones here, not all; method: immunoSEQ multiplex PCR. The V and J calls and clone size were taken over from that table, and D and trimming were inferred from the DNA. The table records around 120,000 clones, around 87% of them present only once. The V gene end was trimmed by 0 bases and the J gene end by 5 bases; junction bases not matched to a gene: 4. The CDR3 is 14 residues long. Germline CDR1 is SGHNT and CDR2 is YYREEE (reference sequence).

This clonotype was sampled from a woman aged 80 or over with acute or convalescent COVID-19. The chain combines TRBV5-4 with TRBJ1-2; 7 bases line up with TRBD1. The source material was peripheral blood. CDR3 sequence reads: CASSLGDRGYGYTF. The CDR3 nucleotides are TGTGCCAGCAGCTTGGGGGACAGAGGATATGGCTACACCTTC.